The 2 T cell receptor beta chains below come from one sample, sequenced in a study of shared T cell receptors in the human thymus. Some clones are missing from TCRdb's copy, which holds only in-frame ones; the method was immunoSEQ multiplex PCR. The table has about 660,000 clones, approximately 90% seen once. These data also featured in a second study, about human thymus T cells.

The specimen sequenced was thymocytes. The receptors come from a boy in the first two years of life with a congenital heart defect.

This chain links TRBV14 with TRBJ2-6; TRBD1 might be the D (6 bases). CDR3 size: 18 residues. Per germline, CDR1 SGHDN and CDR2 FVKESK. V was trimmed by 4 bases and J by 0 bases, leaving 16 bases between them. As DNA, the CDR3 is TGTGCCAGCAGCCCACCGGACAGCCCTACCTCTGGGGCCAACGTCCTGACTTTC. This encodes CASSPPDSPTSGANVLTF.

The chain carries TRBV7-2 and TRBJ2-2; a weak D match, TRBD2 (6 bases). This CDR3 spans 15 amino acids. Between the trimmed V and J ends, which lost 0 bases and 7 bases, there was a span of 12 bases. Germline assignment: CDR1 SGHTA and CDR2 FQGNSA. The CDR3 loop reads CASSLAGGSHGELFF. CDR3 coding DNA: TGTGCCAGCAGCTTAGCGGGAGGCTCCCACGGGGAGCTGTTTTTT.